Listed here are 22 T cell receptor beta chains from one sample, sequenced in a study of cytomegalovirus exposure and HLA in healthy donors. Clones were sequenced by immunoSEQ multiplex PCR, and TCRdb holds only the in-frame ones, with some missing. The sample includes 150,000 to 180,000 clones, around 84% seen only once; the top ten take roughly 2.1%. The sample taken for sequencing was PBMCs. The source is a human donor in good health.

The V and J genes are TRBV9 and TRBJ2-1; 11 bases agree with TRBD2. Trimming at V came to 4 bases and at J to 4 bases, leaving 4 bases not matched to a gene. The CDR3 totals 15 residues. Germline V gene sequence: CDR1 SGDLS, CDR2 YYNGEE. The CDR3 DNA reads TGTGCCAGCAGCTTCCGACTAGCGGGATACAATGAGCAGTTCTTC. Its translation is CASSFRLAGYNEQFF.

The chain has TRBV2 and TRBJ2-2; D unclear. Between the trimmed V and J ends, which lost 5 bases and 1 base, there was a span of 11 bases. The CDR3 sequence is 15 residues long. Germline V gene lookup returns CDR1 SNHLY and CDR2 FYNNEI. CDR3 amino acids: CASSQVSLNTGELFF. The CDR3 DNA sequence: TGTGCCAGCAGTCAAGTCAGTCTGAACACCGGGGAGCTGTTTTTT. Full variable domain (rest looked up from reference TRBV2 and TRBJ2-2): EPEVTQTPSHQVTQMGQEVILRCVPISNHLYFYWYRQILGQKVEFLVSFYNNEISEKSEIFDDQFSVERPDGSNFTLKIRSTKLEDSAMYFCASSQVSLNTGELFFGEGSRLTVL.

This chain connects TRBV7-2 to TRBJ2-7; possible D gene TRBD1, 6 bases. Between the trimmed V and J ends, which lost 3 bases and 6 bases, there was a span of 15 bases. Germline CDR1 and CDR2: SGHTA and FQGNSA. CDR3 length: 14 residues. CDR3: CASSLDSTSGEQYF. In DNA form, the CDR3 reads TGTGCCAGCAGCTTGGACAGTACCTCCGGCGAGCAGTACTTC. Looking up the rest from reference TRBV7-2 and TRBJ2-7 gives the full variable domain: GAGVSQSPSNKVTEKGKDVELRCDPISGHTALYWYRQSLGQGLEFLIYFQGNSAPDKSGLPSDRFSAERTGGSVSTLTIQRTQQEDSAVYLCASSLDSTSGEQYFGPGTRLTVT.

J is TRBJ1-3 and V is TRBV28, with 10 bases aligning to TRBD1. The CDR3 covers 16 residues. Germline CDR1 is MDHEN and CDR2 is SYDVKM. The V segment lost 4 bases and the J segment 0 bases; nucleotides outside the gene matches: 3. This chain's CDR3 is CASSYRDRGSGNTIYF. CDR3 nucleotides: TGTGCCAGCAGTTACCGGGACAGGGGCTCTGGAAACACCATATATTTT.

The J gene is TRBJ2-3, the V gene TRBV5-1; 9 bases match TRBD1. Per germline, CDR1 SGHRS and CDR2 YFSETQ. Trimming at V came to 4 bases and at J to 0 bases, leaving 3 bases not matched to a gene. This CDR3 is built from 15 residues. CDR3 sequence reads: CASSLTGGSTDTQYF. DNA for the CDR3: TGCGCCAGCAGCCTGACAGGGGGAAGCACAGATACGCAGTATTTT.

J is TRBJ2-1 and V is TRBV30, with 9 bases matching TRBD2. V dropped 4 bases and J dropped 9; count of bases not matched to a gene: 10. CDR1 and CDR2 (germline): GTSNPN, SVGIG (reference sequence). The CDR3 has 14 residues. CDR3 nucleotides: TGTGCCTGGACCATTAGCGGGAGTCTGAGTGAGCAGTTCTTC. Protein product: CAWTISGSLSEQFF.

This clone was counted once. The V call is TRBV20-1, the J call TRBJ1-1; perhaps TRBD1 as D (6 bases). The CDR3 sequence is 11 residues long. Germline V lookup: CDR1 DFQATT, CDR2 SNEGSKA (reference sequence). Trimming shortened V by 6 bases and J by 11 bases, and 16 bases separated the two germline ends. CDR3 nucleotide sequence: TGCAGTGCCAATCCCAGGGGACGCGCTTTCTTT. Encoded protein: CSANPRGRAFF.

The chain employs TRBV27 and TRBJ2-1; TRBD2 aligns across 9 bases. CDR3 size: 15 residues. Losses at the gene ends were 5 bases for V and 4 bases for J; bases not matched to a gene: 6. Germline CDR1 is MNHEY and CDR2 is SMNVEV (reference sequence). CDR3 protein: CASSLTSGLYNEQFF. The CDR3 nucleotides read TGTGCCAGCAGTCTGACTAGCGGACTGTACAATGAGCAGTTCTTC.

The chain uses TRBV18 and TRBJ1-1, with 12 bases identical to TRBD1. V was pared by 1 base and J by 6 bases, with 6 bases of the junction left unmatched. CDR3 length equals 16 residues. In germline, CDR1 is KGHSH, CDR2 LQKENI. DNA for the CDR3: TGTGCCAGCTCACCACAACGGGGACAGGGGGCCCCTGAAGCTTTCTTT. It encodes CASSPQRGQGAPEAFF.

The chain is built from TRBV6-5 and TRBJ2-5; TRBD2 matches 8 bases. V gave up 5 bases and J gave up 4 bases; unmatched junction bases: 3. Looked up from germline, CDR1 is MNHEY and CDR2 is SVGAGI. The CDR3 runs 13 residues. CDR3 nucleotides: TGTGCCAGCAGTCAGCGGGAGACAGAGACCCAGTACTTC. Encoded protein: CASSQRETETQYF.

This clone was seen only a few times. The chain has TRBV7-9 and TRBJ1-4; D gene ambiguous. Germline V lookup: CDR1 SEHNR, CDR2 FQNEAQ (reference sequence). The CDR3 consists of 14 residues. V was cut by 1 base and J by 6 bases, with 9 bases left in between. The CDR3 here is CASSLVAGYEKLFF. The CDR3 coding sequence is TGTGCCAGCAGCTTAGTTGCAGGATATGAAAAACTGTTTTTT.

This rearrangement joins TRBV14 to TRBJ2-1; TRBD2 matches at 7 bases. This CDR3 region has 17 residues. Trimming at V came to 4 bases and at J to 8 bases, leaving 17 bases not matched to a gene. The germline CDR1 and CDR2 sequences are SGHDN and FVKESK. The CDR3 spells CASSLSGNFGGRHEQFF. As DNA, the CDR3 is TGTGCCAGCAGCCTAAGCGGGAATTTCGGAGGAAGGCATGAGCAGTTCTTC.

The CDR3 nucleotides are TGCGCCAGCAGCCCACCGGTTTCCTACGAGCAGTACTTC. This codes for CASSPPVSYEQYF. The chain has TRBV5-1 and TRBJ2-7; no definite D call. The V gene lost 4 bases and the J gene lost 1 base, with 9 bases spanning the gap. Germline V CDR1 and CDR2: SGHRS, YFSETQ. This CDR3 has 13 amino acids. Together with reference TRBV5-1 and TRBJ2-7, the CDR3 gives the full variable domain: KAGVTQTPRYLIKTRGQQVTLSCSPISGHRSVSWYQQTPGQGLQFLFEYFSETQRNKGNFPGRFSGRQFSNSRSEMNVSTLELGDSALYLCASSPPVSYEQYFGPGTRLTVT.

V gene TRBV27 combines with J gene TRBJ1-6; maybe TRBD1 (5 bases). The CDR3 runs to 17 residues. Germline lookup yields CDR1 MNHEY and CDR2 SMNVEV (reference sequence). Trimming removed 1 base from V and 14 bases from J, with 24 bases in between. CDR3 sequence: CASSLWGLREAGPALHF. CDR3 DNA: TGTGCCAGCAGTTTATGGGGACTTCGGGAAGCGGGTCCGGCCCTCCACTTT.

This sequence joins TRBV6-1 and TRBJ2-5; possible D gene TRBD1, 6 bases. Germline loops: CDR1 MNHNS, CDR2 SASEGT. V lost 2 bases and J 3 bases, leaving 10 bases between the germline ends. The CDR3 has 14 amino acids. DNA for the CDR3: TGTGCCAGCAGTGAAAGTACAGGGAAAGAGACCCAGTACTTC. Translation gives CASSESTGKETQYF.

The genes are TRBV11-3 and TRBJ2-3; TRBD2 aligns across 14 bases. The CDR3 runs to 20 residues. Germline loops: CDR1 SGHNT, CDR2 YENEEA. With V trimmed by 5 bases and J by 0 bases, 13 bases remained unmatched. CDR3: CASSKGPGRTSGGSTDTQYF. The CDR3 nucleotides read TGTGCCAGCAGCAAAGGACCAGGGAGGACTAGCGGGGGGAGCACAGATACGCAGTATTTT. The full variable domain, with the rest looked up from reference TRBV11-3 and TRBJ2-3, is EAGVVQSPRYKIIEKKQPVAFWCNPISGHNTLYWYLQNLGQGPELLIRYENEEAVDDSQLPKDRFSAERLKGVDSTLKIQPAELGDSAVYLCASSKGPGRTSGGSTDTQYFGPGTRLTVL.

The gene calls are TRBV11-2 and TRBJ2-5; 8 positions match TRBD1. Unmatched junction bases numbered 7, after V lost 1 base and J lost 3 bases. The CDR3 spans 16 residues. Germline loops: CDR1 SGHAT, CDR2 FQNNGV. CDR3 protein: CASSLVVLDREETQYF. Written as DNA, the CDR3 is TGTGCCAGCAGCTTAGTCGTATTGGACAGGGAAGAGACCCAGTACTTC.

This chain links TRBV14 with TRBJ2-7; 11 bases are a match to TRBD1. Trimming removed 6 bases from V and 3 bases from J; junction bases left unmatched: 1. Germline CDR1 and CDR2: SGHDN and FVKESK. This CDR3 has 13 amino acids. The CDR3 here is CASRGTGGYEQYF. The CDR3 DNA reads as TGTGCCAGCAGGGGGACAGGGGGCTACGAGCAGTACTTC.

This chain links TRBV14 with TRBJ1-3; the D is unclear. The V end was cut by 0 bases, the J end by 3 bases, with 12 bases between. The CDR3 totals 16 residues. Germline V CDR1 and CDR2: SGHDN, FVKESK. The CDR3 loop is CASSQDSGFYGNTIYF. In nucleotides, the CDR3 is TGTGCCAGCAGCCAAGATTCGGGGTTTTATGGAAACACCATATATTTT.

The chain joins TRBV27 to TRBJ1-2, with 7 bases fitting TRBD1. V lost 3 bases to trimming and J lost 2 bases; unmatched junction nucleotides: 3. CDR3 length: 14 amino acids. Germline CDR1 and CDR2: MNHEY and SMNVEV (reference sequence). The CDR3: CASSFWDSNYGYTF. The CDR3 nucleotides are TGTGCCAGCAGTTTCTGGGACAGCAACTATGGCTACACCTTC.

The V call is TRBV5-4, the J call TRBJ1-3; D not certain. The length of the CDR3 is 13 residues. The germline gives CDR1 SGHNT, CDR2 YYREEE (reference sequence). V was shortened by 5 bases and J by 4 bases, with 10 bases between the two germline ends. This CDR3 reads CASSWQYGNTIYF. DNA for the CDR3: TGTGCCAGCAGTTGGCAGTACGGAAACACCATATATTTT. The full variable domain, its missing parts supplied by reference TRBV5-4 and TRBJ1-3, is ETGVTQSPTHLIKTRGQQVTLRCSSQSGHNTVSWYQQALGQGPQFIFQYYREEENGRGNFPPRFSGLQFPNYSSELNVNALELDDSALYLCASSWQYGNTIYFGEGSWLTVV.

The count of this clone is one. The chain links TRBV25-1 to TRBJ1-5; no reliable D call. This CDR3 contains 14 residues. Per germline, CDR1 MGHDK and CDR2 SYGVNS. V lost 1 base to trimming and J lost 9 bases, with 13 bases between them. Written as DNA, the CDR3 is TGTGCCAGCAGTGAATCGGGAGGGCTTGCGCCCCAGCATTTT. It encodes CASSESGGLAPQHF. The full variable domain, with the rest looked up from reference TRBV25-1 and TRBJ1-5, is EADIYQTPRYLVIGTGKKITLECSQTMGHDKMYWYQQDPGMELHLIHYSYGVNSTEKGDLSSESTVSRIRTEHFPLTLESARPSHTSQYLCASSESGGLAPQHFGDGTRLSIL.